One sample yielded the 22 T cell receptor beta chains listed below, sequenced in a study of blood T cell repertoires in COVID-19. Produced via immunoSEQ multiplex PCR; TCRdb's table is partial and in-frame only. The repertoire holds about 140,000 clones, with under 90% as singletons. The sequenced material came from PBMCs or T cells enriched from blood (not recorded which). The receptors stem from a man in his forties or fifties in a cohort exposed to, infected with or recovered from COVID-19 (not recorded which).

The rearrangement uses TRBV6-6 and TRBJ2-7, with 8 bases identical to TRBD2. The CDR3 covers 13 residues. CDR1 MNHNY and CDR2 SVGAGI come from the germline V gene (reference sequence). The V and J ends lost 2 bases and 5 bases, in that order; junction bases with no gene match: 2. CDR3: CASSYRGGNEQYF. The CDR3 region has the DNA TGTGCCAGCAGTTACCGGGGGGGCAACGAGCAGTACTTC.

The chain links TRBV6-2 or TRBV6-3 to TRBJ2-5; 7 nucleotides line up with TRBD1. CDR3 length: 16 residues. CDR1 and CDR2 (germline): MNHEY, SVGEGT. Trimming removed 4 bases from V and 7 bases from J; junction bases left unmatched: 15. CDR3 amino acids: CASSWKTGTRDGTQYF. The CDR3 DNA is TGTGCCAGCAGTTGGAAGACAGGGACCCGCGATGGGACCCAGTACTTC.

CDR3 bases: TGTGCCGCCTCCGGGACAGGGATCGGGGAGCTGTTTTTT. Protein: CAASGTGIGELFF. The chain joins TRBV19 to TRBJ2-2; 9 bases match TRBD1. The V and J ends lost 11 bases and 7 bases, in that order; junction bases with no gene match: 8. The CDR3 consists of 13 residues. CDR1 and CDR2 from the germline V gene are LNHDA and SQIVND (reference sequence).

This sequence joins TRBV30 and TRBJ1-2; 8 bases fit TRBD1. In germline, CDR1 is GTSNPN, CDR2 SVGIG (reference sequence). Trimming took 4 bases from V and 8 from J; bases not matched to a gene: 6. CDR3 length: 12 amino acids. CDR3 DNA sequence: TGTGCCTGGAATCAGGGGGCTGGGGGCTACACCTTC. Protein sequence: CAWNQGAGGYTF.

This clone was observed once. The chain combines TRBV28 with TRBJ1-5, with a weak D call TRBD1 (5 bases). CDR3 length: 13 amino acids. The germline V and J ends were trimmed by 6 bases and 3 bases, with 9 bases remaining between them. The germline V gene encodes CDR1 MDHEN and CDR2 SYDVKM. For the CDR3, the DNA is TGTGCCAGCAGGGGGGGAGCCAATCAGCCCCAGCATTTT. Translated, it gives CASRGGANQPQHF.

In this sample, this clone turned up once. The CDR3 loop reads CAWRRTGGAETQYF. For the CDR3, the DNA is TGTGCCTGGAGGAGGACAGGGGGCGCTGAGACCCAGTACTTC. V is TRBV30 and J is TRBJ2-5; 11 bases fit TRBD1. The germline V gene has CDR1 GTSNPN and CDR2 SVGIG (reference sequence). Trimming removed 3 bases from V and 5 bases from J; junction bases left unmatched: 5. This CDR3 contains 14 residues.

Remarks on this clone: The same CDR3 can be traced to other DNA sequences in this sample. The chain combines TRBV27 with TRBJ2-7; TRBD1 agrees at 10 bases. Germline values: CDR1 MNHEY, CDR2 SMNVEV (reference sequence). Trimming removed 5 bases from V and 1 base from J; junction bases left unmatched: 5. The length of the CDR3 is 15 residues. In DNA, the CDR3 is TGTGCCAGCAGTCAGCCGGGACAGGGGTCCTACGAGCAGTACTTC. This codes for CASSQPGQGSYEQYF.

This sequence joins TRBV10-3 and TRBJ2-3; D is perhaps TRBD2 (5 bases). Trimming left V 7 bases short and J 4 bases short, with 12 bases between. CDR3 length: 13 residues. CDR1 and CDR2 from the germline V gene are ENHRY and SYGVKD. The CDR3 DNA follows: TGTGCCATCAAGGCCATCGGGGCAGATACGCAGTATTTT. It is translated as CAIKAIGADTQYF.

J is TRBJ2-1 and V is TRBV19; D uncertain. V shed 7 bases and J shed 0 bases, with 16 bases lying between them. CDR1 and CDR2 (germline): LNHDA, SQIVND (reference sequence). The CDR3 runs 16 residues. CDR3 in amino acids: CASNPSSVFSYNEQFF. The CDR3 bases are TGTGCCAGTAATCCCTCATCGGTCTTCTCCTACAATGAGCAGTTCTTC.

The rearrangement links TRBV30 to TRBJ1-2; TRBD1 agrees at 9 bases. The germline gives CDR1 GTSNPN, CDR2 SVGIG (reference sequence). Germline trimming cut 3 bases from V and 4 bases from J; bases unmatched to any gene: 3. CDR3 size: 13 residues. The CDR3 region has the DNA TGTGCCTGGAGCCCGGGACAGGGCTATGGCTACACCTTC. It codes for CAWSPGQGYGYTF.

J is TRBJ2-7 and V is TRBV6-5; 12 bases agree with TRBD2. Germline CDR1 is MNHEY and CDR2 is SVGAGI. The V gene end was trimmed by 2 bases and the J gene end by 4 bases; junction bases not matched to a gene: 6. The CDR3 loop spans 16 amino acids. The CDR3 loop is CASSYKGLAGQYEQYF. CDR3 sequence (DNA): TGTGCCAGCAGTTACAAAGGACTAGCGGGACAATACGAGCAGTACTTC.

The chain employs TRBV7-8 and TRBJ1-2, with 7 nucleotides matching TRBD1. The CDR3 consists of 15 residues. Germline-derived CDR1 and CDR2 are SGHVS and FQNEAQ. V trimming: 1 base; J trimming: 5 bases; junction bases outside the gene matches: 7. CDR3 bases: TGTGCCAGCAGCTTAGAGGGGAGCAGGGGGTATGGCTACACCTTC. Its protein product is CASSLEGSRGYGYTF.

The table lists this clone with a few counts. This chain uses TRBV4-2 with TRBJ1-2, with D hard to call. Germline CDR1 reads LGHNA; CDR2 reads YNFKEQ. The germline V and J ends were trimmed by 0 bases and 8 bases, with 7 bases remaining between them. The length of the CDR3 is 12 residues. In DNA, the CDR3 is TGTGCCAGCAGCCAAGACAGTAACGGCTACACCTTC. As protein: CASSQDSNGYTF.

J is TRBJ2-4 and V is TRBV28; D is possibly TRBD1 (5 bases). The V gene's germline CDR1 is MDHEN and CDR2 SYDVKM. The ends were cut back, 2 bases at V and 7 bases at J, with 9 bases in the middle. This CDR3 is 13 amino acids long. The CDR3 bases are TGTGCCAGCAGTTTAGGCAGGGCGAACATTCAGTACTTC. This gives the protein CASSLGRANIQYF.

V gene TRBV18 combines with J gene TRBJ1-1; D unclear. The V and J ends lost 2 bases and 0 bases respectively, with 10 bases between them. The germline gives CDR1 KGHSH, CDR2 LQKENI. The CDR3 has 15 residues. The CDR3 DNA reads TGTGCCAGCTCACCAATAGCAGTGATGAACACTGAAGCTTTCTTT. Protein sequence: CASSPIAVMNTEAFF.

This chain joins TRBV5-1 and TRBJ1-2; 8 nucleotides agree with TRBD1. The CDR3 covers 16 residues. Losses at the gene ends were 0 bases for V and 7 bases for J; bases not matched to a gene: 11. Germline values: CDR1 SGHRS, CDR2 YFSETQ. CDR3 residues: CASSLAEGQGATGYTF. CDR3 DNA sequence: TGCGCCAGCAGCTTGGCCGAGGGGCAGGGGGCAACTGGCTACACCTTC. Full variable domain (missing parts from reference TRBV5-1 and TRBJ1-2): KAGVTQTPRYLIKTRGQQVTLSCSPISGHRSVSWYQQTPGQGLQFLFEYFSETQRNKGNFPGRFSGRQFSNSRSEMNVSTLELGDSALYLCASSLAEGQGATGYTFGSGTRLTVV.

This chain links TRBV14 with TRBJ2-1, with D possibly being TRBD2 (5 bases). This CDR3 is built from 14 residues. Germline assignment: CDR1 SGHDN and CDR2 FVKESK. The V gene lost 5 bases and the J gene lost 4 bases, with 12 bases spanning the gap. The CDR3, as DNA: TGTGCCAGCAGCTCGACCGGGGAGTACAATGAGCAGTTCTTC. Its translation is CASSSTGEYNEQFF.

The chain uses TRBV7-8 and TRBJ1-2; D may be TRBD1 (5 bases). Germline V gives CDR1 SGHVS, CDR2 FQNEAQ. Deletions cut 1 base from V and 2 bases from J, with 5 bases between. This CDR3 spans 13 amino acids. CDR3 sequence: CASSLGQNYGYTF. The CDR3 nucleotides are TGTGCCAGCAGCTTAGGACAGAACTATGGCTACACCTTC. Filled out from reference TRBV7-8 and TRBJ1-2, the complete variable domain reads GAGVSQSPRYKVAKRGQDVALRCDPISGHVSLFWYQQALGQGPEFLTYFQNEAQLDKSGLPSDRFFAERPEGSVSTLKIQRTQQEDSAVYLCASSLGQNYGYTFGSGTRLTVV.

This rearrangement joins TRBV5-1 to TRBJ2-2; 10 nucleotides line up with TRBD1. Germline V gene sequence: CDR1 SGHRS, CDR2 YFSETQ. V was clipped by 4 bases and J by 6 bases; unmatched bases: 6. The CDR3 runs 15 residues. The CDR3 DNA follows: TGCGCCAGCAGCCGACAGGGGGCTCGGGCCGGGGAGCTGTTTTTT. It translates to CASSRQGARAGELFF.

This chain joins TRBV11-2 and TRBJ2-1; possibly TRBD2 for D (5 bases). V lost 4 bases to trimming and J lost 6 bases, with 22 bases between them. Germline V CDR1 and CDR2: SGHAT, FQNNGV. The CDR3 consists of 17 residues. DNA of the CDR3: TGTGCCAGCAGCTGGGCCGACCGGGATCTTATTCTCAATGAGCAGTTCTTC. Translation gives CASSWADRDLILNEQFF.

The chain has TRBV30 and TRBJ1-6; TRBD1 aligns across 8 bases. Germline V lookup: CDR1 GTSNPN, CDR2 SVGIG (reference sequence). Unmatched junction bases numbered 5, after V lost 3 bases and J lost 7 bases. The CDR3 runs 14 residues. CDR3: CAWRKDRVNSPLHF. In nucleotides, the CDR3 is TGTGCCTGGAGAAAGGACAGGGTGAATTCACCCCTCCACTTT.

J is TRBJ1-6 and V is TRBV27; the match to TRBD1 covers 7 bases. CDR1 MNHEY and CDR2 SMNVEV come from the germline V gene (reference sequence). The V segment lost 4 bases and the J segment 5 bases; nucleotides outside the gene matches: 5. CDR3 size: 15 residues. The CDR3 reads CASSYRGTDNSPLHF. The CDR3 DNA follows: TGTGCCAGCAGTTATCGGGGGACAGATAATTCACCCCTCCACTTT.